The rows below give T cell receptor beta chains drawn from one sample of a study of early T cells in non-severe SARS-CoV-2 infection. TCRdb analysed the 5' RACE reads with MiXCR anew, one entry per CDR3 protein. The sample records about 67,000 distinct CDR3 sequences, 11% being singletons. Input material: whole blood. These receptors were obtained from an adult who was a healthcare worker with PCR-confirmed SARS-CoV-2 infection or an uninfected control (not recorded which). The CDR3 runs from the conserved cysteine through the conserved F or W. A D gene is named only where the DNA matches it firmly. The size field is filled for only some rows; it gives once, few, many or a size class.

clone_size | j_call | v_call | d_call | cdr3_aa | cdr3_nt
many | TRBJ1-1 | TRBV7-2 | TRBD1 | CASSSDRANTEAFF | TGTGCCAGCAGCTCCGACAGGGCGAACACTGAAGCTTTCTTT
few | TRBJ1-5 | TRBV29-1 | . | CSVGGAGQPQHF | TGCAGCGTCGGGGGCGCTGGTCAGCCCCAGCATTTT
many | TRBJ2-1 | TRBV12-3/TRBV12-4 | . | CASSGRISRNEQFF | TGTGCCAGCAGTGGGCGTATATCACGTAATGAGCAGTTCTTC
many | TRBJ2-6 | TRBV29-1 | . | CSVVEFSGANVLTF | TGCAGCGTTGTAGAGTTCTCTGGGGCCAACGTCCTGACTTTC
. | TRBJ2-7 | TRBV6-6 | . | CASSYSGQPGANEQYF | TGTGCCAGCAGTTACTCTGGACAGCCGGGCGCCAACGAGCAGTACTTC
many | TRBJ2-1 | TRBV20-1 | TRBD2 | CSARDSKRGAGTEQFF | TGCAGTGCTAGAGATAGTAAGCGGGGGGCCGGCACGGAGCAGTTCTTC
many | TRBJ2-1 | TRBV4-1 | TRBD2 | CASSQRGFLAGRDEQFF | TGCGCCAGCAGCCAAAGGGGGTTCCTAGCGGGGAGGGATGAGCAGTTCTTC
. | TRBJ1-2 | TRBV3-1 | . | CASSQGQGDLPGYTF | TGTGCCAGCAGCCAAGGGCAGGGAGATTTGCCTGGCTACACCTTC
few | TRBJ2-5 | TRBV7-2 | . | CASSLEAGVGASQYF | TGTGCCAGCAGCTTAGAGGCGGGAGTGGGGGCGAGCCAGTACTTC
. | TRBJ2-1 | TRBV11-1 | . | CASSLLINNEQFF | TGTGCCAGCAGCCTCCTTATAAACAATGAGCAGTTCTTC
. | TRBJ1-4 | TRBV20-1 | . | CSAVRGEKLFF | TGCAGTGCTGTCAGGGGTGAAAAACTGTTTTTT
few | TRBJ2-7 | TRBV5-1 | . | CASRSSGSHEQYF | TGCGCCAGCCGGTCGTCAGGAAGCCACGAGCAGTACTTC
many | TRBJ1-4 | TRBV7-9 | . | CASSLAAGTNEKLFF | TGTGCCAGCAGCTTAGCAGCGGGAACTAATGAAAAACTGTTTTTT
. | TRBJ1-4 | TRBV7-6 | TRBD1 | CASSVGQGAEKLFF | TGTGCCAGCAGCGTGGGACAGGGGGCCGAAAAACTGTTTTTT
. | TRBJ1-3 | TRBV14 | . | CASSRSLGSTIYF | TGTGCCAGCAGCCGGTCTTTGGGGAGCACCATATATTTT
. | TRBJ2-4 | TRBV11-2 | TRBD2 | CASSRGLAGRGDIQYF | TGTGCCAGCAGCCGAGGACTAGCGGGGCGAGGGGACATTCAGTACTTC
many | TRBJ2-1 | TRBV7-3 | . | CASSPQSGITAYNEQFF | TGTGCCAGCAGCCCTCAATCGGGGATTACGGCCTACAATGAGCAGTTCTTC
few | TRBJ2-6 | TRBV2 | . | CASSDTTFGANVLTF | TGTGCCAGCAGTGACACGACTTTTGGGGCCAACGTCCTGACTTTC
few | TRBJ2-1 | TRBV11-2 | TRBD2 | CASSSHLAGGTYNEQFF | TGTGCCAGCAGCTCTCACCTTGCGGGAGGTACCTACAATGAGCAGTTCTTC
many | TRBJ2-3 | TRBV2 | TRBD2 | CASSFTSGRCFF | TGTGCCAGCAGTTTCACTAGCGGGAGGTGCTTTTTT
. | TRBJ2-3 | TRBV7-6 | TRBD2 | CASSLEAGGLGNTQYF | TGTGCCAGCAGCCTGGAAGCGGGAGGGCTGGGGAATACGCAGTATTTT
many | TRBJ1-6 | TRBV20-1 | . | CSAFRVGANSPLHF | TGCAGTGCCTTCAGGGTGGGGGCTAATTCACCCCTCCACTTT
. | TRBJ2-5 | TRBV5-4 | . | CASAPQADLQETQYF | TGTGCCAGCGCACCCCAGGCGGACCTACAAGAGACCCAGTACTTC
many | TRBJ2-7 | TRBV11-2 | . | CASSLDRLYEQYF | TGTGCCAGCAGCTTAGATCGCCTTTACGAGCAGTACTTC
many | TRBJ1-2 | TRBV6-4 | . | CASSEFWSLTSPPGNTF | TGTGCCAGCAGTGAGTTCTGGTCTTTGACATCTCCCCCGGGAAACACCTTC